These 26 T cell receptor beta chains were sequenced from one sample in a study of metastatic and nonmetastatic thyroid tumors. Treatment of any kind had been given to no patient before thyroid surgery. TCRdb re-processed the PCR reads through MiXCR. The repertoire has approximately 21,000 clones, 20% to 30% of them found once; the top ten carry 15% to 20%. The sample comprised blood. These receptors all come from a female donor with papillary thyroid cancer or a benign thyroid nodule (not recorded which). Some clones in this sample may be carry-over from other donors' samples.

This clone has at least ten counts. The V call is TRBV5-1, the J call TRBJ2-5; a weak D match, TRBD2 (6 bases). Germline assignment: CDR1 SGHRS and CDR2 YFSETQ. The ends were cut back, 3 bases at V and 5 bases at J, with 17 bases in the middle. The CDR3 has 15 amino acids. CDR3 sequence (DNA): TGCGCCAGCAGCTCCACCCCGGGACGGGGGGAGACCCAGTACTTC. Residues: CASSSTPGRGETQYF.

This clone appeared many times. The J gene is TRBJ1-4, the V gene TRBV28; D uncertain. Trimming left V 1 base short and J 10 bases short, with 13 bases between. Looked up from germline, CDR1 is MDHEN and CDR2 is SYDVKM. The CDR3 extends over 14 amino acids. CDR3 coding DNA: TGTGCCAGCAGTTTATCGCCCGTGCGTAGAAAACTGTTTTTT. This codes for CASSLSPVRRKLFF.

This clone has ten or more counts. CDR3 bases: TGTGCCAGCACCCCCCCGCGGGGGAAGCAGTACTTC. This encodes CASTPPRGKQYF. The chain joins TRBV28 to TRBJ2-7, with 7 positions matching TRBD2. CDR3 length equals 12 residues. CDR1 is MDHEN, CDR2 SYDVKM, per germline. The J segment lost 8 bases and the V segment lost 7 bases, leaving 8 bases of the junction unmatched.

The chain recombines TRBV5-1 with TRBJ1-1, with 9 bases identical to TRBD1. The CDR3 sequence is 16 residues long. The ends lost 3 bases at V and 1 base at J; junction bases unmatched: 7. The germline V gene has CDR1 SGHRS and CDR2 YFSETQ. The CDR3 DNA follows: TGCGCCAGCAGCTCAGGGACAGGGTCGAGGAACACTGAAGCTTTCTTT. It translates to CASSSGTGSRNTEAFF. Full variable domain (missing parts from reference TRBV5-1 and TRBJ1-1): KAGVTQTPRYLIKTRGQQVTLSCSPISGHRSVSWYQQTPGQGLQFLFEYFSETQRNKGNFPGRFSGRQFSNSRSEMNVSTLELGDSALYLCASSSGTGSRNTEAFFGQGTRLTVV.

There are a few counts of this clone. This chain's CDR3 is CATSDPTGNTGELFF. The CDR3 DNA follows: TGTGCCACCAGTGATCCGACGGGGAACACCGGGGAGCTGTTTTTT. This rearrangement joins TRBV24-1 to TRBJ2-2, with unresolved D. Germline V gene data show CDR1 as KGHDR and CDR2 as SFDVKD. The CDR3 is 15 residues long. Trimming left V 3 bases short and J 1 base short, with 8 bases between.

In its sample, this clone was seen a few times. The rearrangement links TRBV12-3 or TRBV12-4 to TRBJ1-2; 7 bases are a match to TRBD1. The CDR3 is made up of 13 amino acids. The junction had 5 bases not matched to a gene; V was cut back by 4 bases and J by 6 bases. CDR3: CASSYRGPNGYTF. The CDR3 DNA reads as TGTGCCAGCAGTTACAGGGGACCAAATGGCTACACCTTC.

The CDR3 bases are TGTGCCAGCAGCTCAGGGGGGGGACTAGCGGATAATGAGCGAAATGAGCAGTTCTTC. Protein: CASSSGGGLADNERNEQFF. This sequence joins TRBV7-1 and TRBJ2-1; 11 bases map to TRBD2. TRBV7-1 is labeled an ORF, and its function is uncertain. V shed 1 base and J 7 bases; nucleotides not matched to a gene: 15. The CDR3 runs to 19 residues.

This clone was seen ten or more times. V gene TRBV3-1 combines with J gene TRBJ2-7, with 9 nucleotides matching TRBD2. Germline V gene sequence: CDR1 LGHDT, CDR2 YNNKEL (reference sequence). CDR3 length equals 15 residues. After removal of 0 bases from V and 2 bases from J, the junction contained 2 bases not matched to a gene. The CDR3 DNA follows: TGTGCCAGCAGCCAAGATCTAGCGGGACCCTACGAGCAGTACTTC. Its protein is CASSQDLAGPYEQYF.

This clone was counted a single time. The chain is built from TRBV4-2 and TRBJ1-2; 10 bases map to TRBD1. The germline CDR1 and CDR2 sequences are LGHNA and YNFKEQ. V lost 0 bases and J lost 6; bases outside the gene matches: 7. CDR3 length: 16 residues. The CDR3 is CASSQDRRQGANGYTF. DNA for the CDR3: TGTGCCAGCAGCCAAGATCGGAGACAGGGGGCCAATGGCTACACCTTC.

In its sample, this clone is medium-sized. The chain recombines TRBV5-1 with TRBJ2-7; D call uncertain. The germline gives CDR1 SGHRS, CDR2 YFSETQ. This CDR3 comprises 13 residues. The V gene lost 3 bases and the J gene lost 3 bases, with 10 bases spanning the gap. CDR3 bases: TGCGCCAGCAGCTCGATGGGAAACTACGAGCAGTACTTC. Translating it yields CASSSMGNYEQYF.

This clone has at least ten counts. The chain's CDR3 is CSALGLGQETQYF. The CDR3 DNA sequence: TGCAGTGCTTTGGGACTAGGCCAAGAGACCCAGTACTTC. V gene TRBV20-1 combines with J gene TRBJ2-5; 8 nucleotides agree with TRBD2. Trimming took 5 bases from V and 1 from J; bases not matched to a gene: 3. There are 13 residues in the CDR3. Germline V gene data show CDR1 as DFQATT and CDR2 as SNEGSKA (reference sequence).

This clone is judged medium-sized (0.01 to 0.1%). The J gene is TRBJ2-6, the V gene TRBV11-3; D not resolved. Germline CDR1 reads SGHNT; CDR2 reads YENEEA. Trimming shortened V by 1 base and J by 2 bases, and 9 bases separated the two germline ends. This CDR3 region has 16 residues. In nucleotides, the CDR3 is TGTGCCAGCAGCTTAGGGTCTCGTGCTGGGGCCAACGTCCTGACTTTC. Translation: CASSLGSRAGANVLTF. Complete variable domain (other parts from reference TRBV11-3 and TRBJ2-6): EAGVVQSPRYKIIEKKQPVAFWCNPISGHNTLYWYLQNLGQGPELLIRYENEEAVDDSQLPKDRFSAERLKGVDSTLKIQPAELGDSAVYLCASSLGSRAGANVLTFGAGSRLTVL.

This clone is labeled medium-sized. The V gene is TRBV20-1, the J gene TRBJ2-5; 8 nucleotides align to TRBD1. Germline assignment: CDR1 DFQATT and CDR2 SNEGSKA (reference sequence). The CDR3 is 14 residues long. Trimming removed 1 base from V and 5 bases from J; junction bases left unmatched: 6. The DNA of the CDR3 is TGCAGTGCTAGAGTGGGGACAGGCAGGGAGACCCAGTACTTC. Translation gives CSARVGTGRETQYF.

At least ten counts were recorded for this clone. The chain is built from TRBV19 and TRBJ1-6; D might be TRBD1 (5 bases). The V gene lost 5 bases and the J gene lost 18 bases, with 20 bases spanning the gap. CDR1 is LNHDA, CDR2 SQIVND, per germline (reference sequence). This CDR3 is built from 13 residues. The DNA for the CDR3 is TGTGCCAGTAGTGCACGCCCCGACAGTGTCCCCCACTTT. Protein: CASSARPDSVPHF. The entire variable domain, with the rest obtained from reference TRBV19 and TRBJ1-6, is as follows: DGGITQSPKYLFRKEGQNVTLSCEQNLNHDAMYWYRQDPGQGLRLIYYSQIVNDFQKGDIAEGYSVSREKKESFPLTVTSAQKNPTAFYLCASSARPDSVPHFGNGTRLTVT.

This clone was observed many times. The chain links TRBV5-1 to TRBJ2-3; a weak D match, TRBD1 (6 bases). The germline CDR1 and CDR2 sequences are SGHRS and YFSETQ. Trimming took off 0 bases at V and 3 bases at J, with 17 bases between the two ends. This CDR3 spans 17 amino acids. This CDR3 reads CASSLAGSTGLTDTQYF. The CDR3 DNA reads TGCGCCAGCAGCTTGGCCGGAAGTACAGGGTTGACAGATACGCAGTATTTT. Variable domain in full (rest from reference TRBV5-1 and TRBJ2-3): KAGVTQTPRYLIKTRGQQVTLSCSPISGHRSVSWYQQTPGQGLQFLFEYFSETQRNKGNFPGRFSGRQFSNSRSEMNVSTLELGDSALYLCASSLAGSTGLTDTQYFGPGTRLTVL.

At least ten counts were recorded for this clone. The V and J genes are TRBV6-1 and TRBJ2-7, with TRBD1 matching 9 bases. Germline V gene lookup returns CDR1 MNHNS and CDR2 SASEGT. The CDR3 consists of 14 residues. The ends lost 6 bases at V and 6 bases at J; junction bases unmatched: 9. The CDR3: CASRRGQGGIEQYF. DNA for the CDR3: TGTGCCAGCAGGAGGGGACAGGGAGGGATCGAGCAGTACTTC.

V gene TRBV28 combines with J gene TRBJ2-7; D is unclear. The CDR3 is 12 residues long. CDR1 and CDR2 (germline): MDHEN, SYDVKM. The V end lost 3 bases, the J end lost 4 bases, and 7 bases lay between the germline ends. The CDR3 sequence: CASSFSGYEQYV. In nucleotides, the CDR3 is TGTGCCAGCAGTTTCTCCGGTTACGAGCAGTACGTC.

This clone was seen many times. The gene calls are TRBV6-1 and TRBJ1-5; D unresolved. The germline CDR1 and CDR2 sequences are MNHNS and SASEGT. Deletions cut 6 bases from V and 4 bases from J, with 16 bases between. The length of the CDR3 is 15 residues. CDR3 amino acids: CASRPLDSGNQPQHF. In DNA form, the CDR3 reads TGTGCCAGCAGGCCGCTCGATAGCGGGAATCAGCCCCAGCATTTT.

This clone turned up a few times. This sequence joins TRBV4-2 and TRBJ2-3; the D is unclear. Germline CDR1 LGHNA, CDR2 YNFKEQ. The CDR3 sequence is 15 residues long. V was cut by 0 bases and J by 2 bases, with 9 bases left in between. The CDR3 reads CASSQDYYNTDTQYF. Here the CDR3 DNA reads TGTGCCAGCAGCCAAGACTACTATAACACAGATACGCAGTATTTT.

In its sample, this clone was seen many times. The chain recombines TRBV30 with TRBJ1-1; no definite D call. Per germline, CDR1 GTSNPN and CDR2 SVGIG (reference sequence). The CDR3 runs 13 residues. V was cut by 3 bases and J by 0 bases, with 8 bases left in between. In DNA form, the CDR3 reads TGTGCCTGGAGGAGGGTCGTGAACACTGAAGCTTTCTTT. This codes for CAWRRVVNTEAFF.

Turning to this clone: Its ends do not fully match the called genes, so a read error is possible. This chain connects TRBV6-2 or TRBV6-3 to TRBJ2-2, with 7 nucleotides matching TRBD1. Per germline, CDR1 MNHEY and CDR2 SVGEGT. The CDR3 totals 16 residues. The CDR3 nucleotides are TGTGCCAGCAGTATACAGGGGTACATGAACACCGGGGAGCTTTTTTTT. Translating it yields CASSIQGYMNTGELFF.

CDR3 sequence reads: CASRTGTVTFSGNTIYF. The DNA for the CDR3 is TGTGCCAGCAGAACCGGGACAGTGACTTTCTCTGGAAACACCATATATTTT. The chain joins TRBV6-2 or TRBV6-3 to TRBJ1-3; 7 positions agree with TRBD1. Per germline, CDR1 MNHEY and CDR2 SVGEGT. This CDR3 comprises 17 residues. Germline trimming cut 6 bases from V and 0 bases from J; bases unmatched to any gene: 11.

This clone has only one observation. The chain carries TRBV5-1 and TRBJ2-3; D not certain. Looked up from germline, CDR1 is SGHRS and CDR2 is YFSETQ. V lost 9 bases and J lost 4, with 12 bases in between. This CDR3 region has 12 residues. DNA of the CDR3: TGCGCCACCAGTGAAGGTGCAGATACGCAGTATTTT. It encodes CATSEGADTQYF.

This clone was counted many times. V and J are TRBV6-4 and TRBJ2-3, with 8 bases identical to TRBD2. The germline CDR1 and CDR2 sequences are MRHNA and SNTAGT. The trim removed 7 bases at V and 0 bases at J, leaving 18 bases unmatched. The CDR3 is 19 amino acids. CDR3 protein: CASTPKRGGLTSSTDTQYF. CDR3 bases: TGTGCCAGCACTCCGAAACGGGGGGGCCTGACATCTAGCACAGATACGCAGTATTTT.

CDR3 protein: CSARDDGAGGSYNEQFF. DNA of the CDR3: TGCAGTGCTAGAGATGATGGAGCGGGTGGCTCCTACAATGAGCAGTTCTTC. V gene TRBV20-1 combines with J gene TRBJ2-1, with D perhaps TRBD2 (6 bases). Germline CDR1 is DFQATT and CDR2 is SNEGSKA (reference sequence). The CDR3 is 17 amino acids. V was clipped by 0 bases and J by 0 bases, with 15 bases between them.

Within the sample, this clone is medium-sized. The chain couples TRBV19 to TRBJ1-6; 7 nucleotides match TRBD1. CDR1 is LNHDA and CDR2 is SQIVND in the germline V gene (reference sequence). The CDR3 is 15 amino acids. J was trimmed by 0 bases and V by 7 bases; bases with no gene match: 3. The CDR3 nucleotides are TGTGCCAGTATGGCAGGGGGCTCCTATAATTCACCCCTCCACTTT. It yields the protein CASMAGGSYNSPLHF. Full variable domain (rest looked up from reference TRBV19 and TRBJ1-6): DGGITQSPKYLFRKEGQNVTLSCEQNLNHDAMYWYRQDPGQGLRLIYYSQIVNDFQKGDIAEGYSVSREKKESFPLTVTSAQKNPTAFYLCASMAGGSYNSPLHFGNGTRLTVT.